The clone carrying this TCR beta chain was detected only once. What it binds is unknown. Repertoires were generated with immunoSEQ multiplex PCR, while TCRdb's copy carries only in-frame clones and drops some. The table has around 1 million clones, around three quarters seen once. The V end was cut by 3 bases, the J end by 6 bases, with 12 bases between. The germline V gene has CDR1 SGDLS and CDR2 YYNGEE. This CDR3 has 13 amino acids. The data were taken from a study of shared clonotypes between healthy human individuals. Across the study: Per donor, CD8 memory used one plate, CD8 naive used two, CD4 memory used three and CD4 naive used three.

General study points: Donor scarcity curtailed the genetic and exposure-history diversity represented herein. Rarefaction showed that sequencing of sorted subsets was incomplete (despite large depth).

The V gene is TRBV9, the J gene TRBJ2-5; D might be TRBD1 (6 bases). This receptor was obtained from a man in his late teens or twenties in good health. The specimen sequenced was memory CD4+ T cells sorted from blood. Subset: CD45RA-negative fraction. CDR3 sequence reads: CASSEGVKQTQYF. The CDR3 DNA reads TGTGCCAGCAGCGAGGGGGTGAAGCAGACCCAGTACTTC.